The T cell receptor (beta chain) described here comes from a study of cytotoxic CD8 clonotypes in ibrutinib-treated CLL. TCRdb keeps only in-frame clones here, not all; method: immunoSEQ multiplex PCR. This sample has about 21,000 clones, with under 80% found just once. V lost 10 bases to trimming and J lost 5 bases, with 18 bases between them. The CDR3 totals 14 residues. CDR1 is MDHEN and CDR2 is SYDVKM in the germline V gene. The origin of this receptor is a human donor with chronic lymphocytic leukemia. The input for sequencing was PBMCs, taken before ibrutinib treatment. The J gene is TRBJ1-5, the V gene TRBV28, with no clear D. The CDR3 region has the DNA TGTGCCACCGAAGCGAGGTTGGGAGATCAGCCCCAGCATTTT. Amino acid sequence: CATEARLGDQPQHF.